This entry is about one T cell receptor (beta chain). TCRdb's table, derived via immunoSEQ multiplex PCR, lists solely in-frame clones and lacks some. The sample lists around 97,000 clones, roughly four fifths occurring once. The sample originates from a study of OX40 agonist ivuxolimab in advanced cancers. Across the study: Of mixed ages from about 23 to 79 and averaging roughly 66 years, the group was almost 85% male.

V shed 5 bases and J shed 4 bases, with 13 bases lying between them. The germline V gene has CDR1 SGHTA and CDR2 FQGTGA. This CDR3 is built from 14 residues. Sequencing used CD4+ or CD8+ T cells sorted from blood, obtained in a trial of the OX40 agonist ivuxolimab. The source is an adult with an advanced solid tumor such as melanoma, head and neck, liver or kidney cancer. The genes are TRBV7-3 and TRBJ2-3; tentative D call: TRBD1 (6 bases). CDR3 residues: CASSLGSGADTQYF. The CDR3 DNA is TGTGCCAGCAGCCTGGGGTCAGGGGCAGATACGCAGTATTTT.